The 16 T cell receptor beta chains listed next were all sequenced from one sample in a study of blood T cell repertoires in COVID-19. Data came from immunoSEQ multiplex PCR; TCRdb stores just in-frame clones and leaves some out. Of just under 150,000 clones listed, 85% are singletons. Sequences were obtained from peripheral blood. These receptors were collected from a human donor with acute or convalescent COVID-19. The donor label of this sample is uncertain.

V usage is TRBV27 and J usage is TRBJ2-7, with D possibly being TRBD1 (8 bases). CDR3 size: 13 residues. With 9 bases removed from V and 3 bases from J, the gap between germline ends came to 15 bases. Germline V gene lookup returns CDR1 MNHEY and CDR2 SMNVEV (reference sequence). The CDR3 DNA reads TGTGCCAGTTACAGGGGGGAGGGCTACGAGCAGTACTTC. Translated, it gives CASYRGEGYEQYF.

This chain joins TRBV7-8 and TRBJ2-1, with a weak D call TRBD2 (6 bases). CDR1 and CDR2 from the germline V gene are SGHVS and FQNEAQ. The V and J ends lost 5 bases and 0 bases respectively, with 11 bases between them. The CDR3 extends over 15 amino acids. Here the CDR3 reads CASSGGESSYNEQFF. CDR3 sequence (DNA): TGTGCCAGCAGCGGCGGGGAAAGCTCCTACAATGAGCAGTTCTTC.

The chain links TRBV5-1 to TRBJ2-7, with D perhaps TRBD2 (5 bases). Deletions cut 4 bases from V and 3 bases from J, with 14 bases between. CDR3 size: 14 residues. Germline V gene sequence: CDR1 SGHRS, CDR2 YFSETQ. CDR3 nucleotides: TGCGCCAGCAGCCCTACCGGGATGCTCTACGAGCAGTACTTC. Its protein is CASSPTGMLYEQYF.

The chain links TRBV4-3 to TRBJ1-1; D might be TRBD1 (5 bases). This CDR3 is 15 amino acids long. V was pared by 0 bases and J by 8 bases, with 16 bases between. CDR1 LGHNA and CDR2 YSLEER come from the germline V gene. CDR3 DNA sequence: TGCGCCAGCAGCCAAGATCGGGCAAGCAGGGTCGAAGCTTTCTTT. Amino acid sequence: CASSQDRASRVEAFF.

The chain couples TRBV7-3 to TRBJ2-2, with D possibly being TRBD1 (5 bases). Trimming shortened V by 5 bases and J by 6 bases, and 7 bases separated the two germline ends. The germline gives CDR1 SGHTA, CDR2 FQGTGA. The CDR3 runs 12 residues. The CDR3 is CASSQGPGELFF. Written as DNA, the CDR3 is TGTGCCAGCAGCCAGGGTCCCGGGGAGCTGTTTTTT.

J is TRBJ1-2 and V is TRBV18; D is unresolved. The CDR3 runs to 15 residues. Trimming removed 5 bases at V and 3 bases at J, with 16 bases between. Germline CDR1 reads KGHSH; CDR2 reads LQKENI. CDR3 amino acids: CASSSVVGEDYGYTF. CDR3 DNA sequence: TGTGCCAGCTCATCAGTCGTCGGGGAAGACTATGGCTACACCTTC. Complete variable domain (other parts from reference TRBV18 and TRBJ1-2): NAGVMQNPRHLVRRRGQEARLRCSPMKGHSHVYWYRQLPEEGLKFMVYLQKENIIDESGMPKERFSAEFPKEGPSILRIQQVVRGDSAAYFCASSSVVGEDYGYTFGSGTRLTVV.

The chain couples TRBV28 to TRBJ2-7, with TRBD2 matching 7 bases. The CDR3 contains 14 residues. V trimming: 3 bases; J trimming: 2 bases; junction bases outside the gene matches: 4. CDR1 and CDR2 (germline): MDHEN, SYDVKM. The CDR3: CASSLGGRTYEQYF. The CDR3 nucleotides read TGTGCCAGCAGTTTGGGAGGGCGGACCTACGAGCAGTACTTC.

The chain recombines TRBV6-6 with TRBJ2-1; D gene uncertain. The CDR3 covers 12 residues. Trimming took off 5 bases at V and 9 bases at J, with 11 bases between the two ends. Per germline, CDR1 MNHNY and CDR2 SVGAGI (reference sequence). The CDR3 nucleotides are TGTGCCAGCAGTCCCGGAGTATTTGAGCAGTTCTTC. Translation: CASSPGVFEQFF.

CDR3 loop: CAWLLRGIQETQYF. The DNA for the CDR3 is TGTGCCTGGTTACTGCGGGGGATCCAAGAGACCCAGTACTTC. The V call is TRBV30, the J call TRBJ2-5, with 7 bases fitting TRBD2. V lost 5 bases to trimming and J lost 1 base; unmatched junction nucleotides: 7. Germline CDR1 reads GTSNPN; CDR2 reads SVGIG (reference sequence). The CDR3 has 14 amino acids.

The V and J genes are TRBV9 and TRBJ2-3; 10 bases map to TRBD2. V lost 0 bases, J lost 4 bases, and 2 bases stayed unmatched. Germline V gene data show CDR1 as SGDLS and CDR2 as YYNGEE. This CDR3 spans 15 amino acids. Here the CDR3 DNA reads TGTGCCAGCAGCGTAGATCTAGCGGGGGCAGATACGCAGTATTTT. Translated, it gives CASSVDLAGADTQYF.

This chain joins TRBV5-6 and TRBJ2-2; possibly TRBD2 for D (5 bases). The CDR3 has 16 residues. Between the trimmed V and J ends, which lost 0 bases and 1 base, there was a span of 10 bases. The germline CDR1 and CDR2 sequences are SGHDT and YYEEEE. This chain's CDR3 is CASSLGAGGNTGELFF. The CDR3 nucleotides are TGTGCCAGCAGCTTGGGCGCGGGCGGGAACACCGGGGAGCTGTTTTTT.

The V call is TRBV11-3, the J call TRBJ2-3, with D possibly matching TRBD2 (5 bases). The CDR3 has 15 residues. Trimming stripped 3 bases from V and 3 bases from J, with 13 bases between. Germline loops: CDR1 SGHNT, CDR2 YENEEA. The CDR3 bases are TGTGCCAGCAGCTTCCACAACGGAGGTACAGATACGCAGTATTTT. Its protein product is CASSFHNGGTDTQYF.

The chain joins TRBV24-1 to TRBJ1-5, with D perhaps matching TRBD1 (6 bases). The germline V and J ends were trimmed by 4 bases and 7 bases, with 13 bases remaining between them. The CDR3 spans 14 residues. Germline V gives CDR1 KGHDR, CDR2 SFDVKD. The CDR3 loop reads CATSDRQVAQPQHF. CDR3 sequence (DNA): TGTGCCACCAGTGACCGACAGGTCGCCCAGCCCCAGCATTTT.

With respect to this clone: An end of the junction differs from the germline gene, which may be a read error. V and J are TRBV19 and TRBJ1-4; TRBD1 might be the D (6 bases). The CDR3 spans 15 residues. CDR1 and CDR2 from the germline V gene are LNHDA and SQIVND (reference sequence). The CDR3 DNA sequence: TGTGCCAGTAATCACCCCGGGACAACAAATGAAAAACTGTTTTTT. Translated, it gives CASNHPGTTNEKLFF.

The chain recombines TRBV9 with TRBJ2-1; D is perhaps TRBD2 (7 bases). CDR1 is SGDLS, CDR2 YYNGEE, per germline. The CDR3 runs 15 residues. Deletions cut 3 bases from V and 2 bases from J, with 12 bases between. CDR3 amino acids: CASSGRGPPYNEQFF. The CDR3 DNA follows: TGTGCCAGCAGCGGGCGGGGGCCCCCCTACAATGAGCAGTTCTTC.

The V call is TRBV24-1, the J call TRBJ1-2; D perhaps matches TRBD1 (5 bases). This CDR3 has 15 residues. CDR1 and CDR2 from the germline V gene are KGHDR and SFDVKD. With 5 bases removed from V and 3 bases from J, the gap between germline ends came to 15 bases. The CDR3 nucleotides are TGTGCCACCAGTGCCCCCCGGCAGGGATACTATGGCTACACCTTC. Translation: CATSAPRQGYYGYTF.